This T cell receptor beta chain was profiled in a study of response to subunit inactivated influenza vaccine. Findings of the study overall: Authors suggested seasonal influenza vaccinations each recruit few new T cells.

TCRdb analysed the RT-PCR reads with MiXCR anew, one entry per CDR3 protein. The sample includes some 850,000 distinct CDR3 sequences, under 20% of them seen just once. On this clonotype: Its antigen is as yet unknown.

Germline CDR1 MDHEN, CDR2 SYDVKM. V was pared by 5 bases and J by 6 bases, with 8 bases of the junction left unmatched. The CDR3 has 14 residues. J is TRBJ2-7 and V is TRBV28, with 9 bases identical to TRBD1. Material: PBMCs from blood, obtained more than 4 days after vaccination. The TCR was taken from a man aged 45-60 years who received an inactivated influenza vaccine. CDR3 loop: CASSISGTGTEQYF. CDR3 bases: TGTGCCAGCAGTATATCCGGGACAGGGACCGAGCAGTACTTC.